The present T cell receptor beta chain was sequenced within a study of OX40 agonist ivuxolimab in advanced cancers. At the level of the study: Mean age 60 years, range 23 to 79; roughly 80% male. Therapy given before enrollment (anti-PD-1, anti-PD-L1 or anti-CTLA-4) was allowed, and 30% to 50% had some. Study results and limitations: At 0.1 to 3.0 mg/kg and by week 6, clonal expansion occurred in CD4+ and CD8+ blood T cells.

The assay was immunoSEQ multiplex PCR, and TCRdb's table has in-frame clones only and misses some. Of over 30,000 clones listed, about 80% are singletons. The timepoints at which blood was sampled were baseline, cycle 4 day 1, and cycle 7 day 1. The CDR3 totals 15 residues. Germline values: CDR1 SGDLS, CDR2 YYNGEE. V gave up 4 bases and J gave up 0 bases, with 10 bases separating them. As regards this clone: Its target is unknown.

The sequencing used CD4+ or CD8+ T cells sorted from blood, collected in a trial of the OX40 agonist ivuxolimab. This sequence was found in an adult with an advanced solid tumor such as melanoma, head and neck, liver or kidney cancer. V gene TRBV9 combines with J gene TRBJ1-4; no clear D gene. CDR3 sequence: CASSPRQTTNEKLFF. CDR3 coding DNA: TGTGCCAGCAGCCCCAGACAAACAACTAATGAAAAACTGTTTTTT. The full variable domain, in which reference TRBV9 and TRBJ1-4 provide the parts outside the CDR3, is DSGVTQTPKHLITATGQRVTLRCSPRSGDLSVYWYQQSLDQGLQFLIQYYNGEERAKGNILERFSAQQFPDLHSELNLSSLELGDSALYFCASSPRQTTNEKLFFGSGTQLSVL.